The 13 T cell receptor beta chains below come from one sample, sequenced in a study of T cells of healthy individuals. TCRdb recomputed calls from the 5' RACE reads with MiXCR, one row per CDR3 protein. The profile shows some 69,000 distinct CDR3 sequences, under 20% of them singletons. The receptors stem from a human donor in good health.

The chain is built from TRBV14 and TRBJ1-1; the D is unclear. The CDR3 has 15 residues. V shed 6 bases and J shed 3 bases, with 17 bases lying between them. Germline V CDR1 and CDR2: SGHDN, FVKESK. The CDR3 loop reads CASSPSHGPDTEAFF. CDR3 DNA: TGTGCCAGCAGTCCCTCCCATGGCCCGGACACTGAAGCTTTCTTT.

This clonotype was counted ten times or more. V gene TRBV12-3 or TRBV12-4 combines with J gene TRBJ2-4, with D possibly matching TRBD2 (7 bases). V lost 3 bases, J lost 8 bases, and 14 bases lay in between. The CDR3 sequence is 14 residues long. The CDR3 region has the DNA TGTGCCAGCAGTTTTAAGGGGGGGGTGGACATTCAGTACTTC. Encoded protein: CASSFKGGVDIQYF.

This clonotype appeared many times. CDR3 residues: CASSQSGAGGMRHEQFF. CDR3 coding DNA: TGCGCCAGCAGCCAATCGGGGGCGGGAGGGATGCGGCATGAGCAGTTCTTC. The V and J genes are TRBV4-3 and TRBJ2-1, with 9 positions matching TRBD2. The CDR3 sequence is 17 residues long. With V trimmed by 2 bases and J by 8 bases, 13 bases remained unmatched. Germline V CDR1 and CDR2: LGHNA, YSLEER.

At least ten counts were recorded for this clonotype. V usage is TRBV30 and J usage is TRBJ2-7; 9 nucleotides agree with TRBD2. V trimming: 4 bases; J trimming: 2 bases; junction bases outside the gene matches: 9. CDR1 is GTSNPN and CDR2 is SVGIG in the germline V gene (reference sequence). The CDR3 loop spans 15 amino acids. CDR3 residues: CAWKVKTSGAYEQYF. DNA for the CDR3: TGTGCCTGGAAAGTTAAGACTAGCGGAGCCTACGAGCAGTACTTC.

This clonotype was picked up many times. The V and J genes are TRBV29-1 and TRBJ2-1, with D perhaps TRBD2 (5 bases). Germline values: CDR1 SQVTM, CDR2 ANQGSEA. The CDR3 consists of 12 residues. The V gene lost 5 bases and the J gene lost 9 bases, with 14 bases spanning the gap. CDR3 in amino acids: CSVRPSSSEQFF. In DNA form, the CDR3 reads TGCAGCGTTCGGCCTAGCTCTAGTGAGCAGTTCTTC.

V is TRBV11-3 and J is TRBJ2-5; D gene unclear. This CDR3 region has 14 residues. The V end was cut by 1 base, the J end by 1 base, with 7 bases between. The germline CDR1 and CDR2 sequences are SGHNT and YENEEA. CDR3 bases: TGTGCCAGCAGCTTAGGCGGCAGCCAAGAGACCCAGTACTTC. Its protein product is CASSLGGSQETQYF.

This clonotype was observed at least ten times. The V and J genes are TRBV20-1 and TRBJ2-7; tentatively, D is TRBD2 (5 bases). This CDR3 has 11 amino acids. Germline V gene sequence: CDR1 DFQATT, CDR2 SNEGSKA (reference sequence). Trimming took 6 bases from V and 4 from J, leaving 10 bases between them. The CDR3 DNA follows: TGCAGTGCCGCGGAGGTTTACGAGCAGTACTTC. Translating gives CSAAEVYEQYF.

This chain links TRBV4-1 with TRBJ1-2, with a possible D match to TRBD1 (6 bases). V was shortened by 1 base and J by 7 bases, with 10 bases between the two germline ends. This CDR3 spans 13 amino acids. From germline, CDR1 is MGHRA and CDR2 YSYEKL. The CDR3 DNA reads as TGCGCCAGCAGCCAAGTGGGGGCGAGTGGCTACACCTTC. Amino acids: CASSQVGASGYTF.

This clonotype was seen many times. The V gene is TRBV7-9, the J gene TRBJ2-7; D possibly matches TRBD1 or TRBD2 (5 bases each). V lost 0 bases to trimming and J lost 0 bases, with 6 bases between them. Looked up from germline, CDR1 is SEHNR and CDR2 is FQNEAQ (reference sequence). CDR3 length: 14 amino acids. The CDR3 sequence: CASSLAGDSYEQYF. The DNA for the CDR3 is TGTGCCAGCAGCTTAGCGGGGGACTCCTACGAGCAGTACTTC.

This clonotype was observed a handful of times. V gene TRBV5-1 combines with J gene TRBJ1-1; the D gene is possibly TRBD1 (6 bases). Germline CDR1 reads SGHRS; CDR2 reads YFSETQ. The V end was cut by 2 bases, the J end by 4 bases, with 18 bases between. The CDR3 is made up of 16 amino acids. The CDR3 nucleotides read TGCGCCAGCAGCTTTAGGTCAGGGGATCAAGGCACTGAAGCTTTCTTT. It is translated as CASSFRSGDQGTEAFF.

This clonotype was picked up a small number of times. The chain combines TRBV20-1 with TRBJ1-5; 7 bases line up with TRBD1. CDR1 DFQATT and CDR2 SNEGSKA come from the germline V gene (reference sequence). V lost 6 bases to trimming and J lost 3 bases; unmatched junction nucleotides: 11. The CDR3 spans 15 residues. The CDR3 region is CSAATGSPSNQPQHF. In DNA form, the CDR3 reads TGCAGTGCAGCGACAGGGAGTCCCTCCAATCAGCCCCAGCATTTT.

This clonotype occurred many times. The chain has TRBV5-1 and TRBJ2-3; D is tentatively TRBD1 or TRBD2 (5 bases each). CDR3 length: 17 amino acids. Trimming left V 0 bases short and J 4 bases short, with 18 bases between. The germline CDR1 and CDR2 sequences are SGHRS and YFSETQ. The CDR3 protein is CASSLGVDTRGADTQYF. The CDR3 nucleotides are TGCGCCAGCAGCTTGGGGGTCGATACTAGAGGGGCAGATACGCAGTATTTT.

The sample holds many counts of this clonotype. The CDR3 nucleotides are TGTGCCAGCAGTTTCCCCCCGGGACAGAACACTGAAGCTTTCTTT. Translated, it gives CASSFPPGQNTEAFF. The rearrangement joins TRBV28 to TRBJ1-1, with a possible D match to TRBD1 (6 bases). Germline lookup yields CDR1 MDHEN and CDR2 SYDVKM. The CDR3 contains 15 residues. The V and J ends lost 3 bases and 1 base respectively, with 12 bases between them.